The rows below give T cell receptor beta chains drawn from one sample of a study of technical replicates of blood from several donors. Data came from immunoSEQ multiplex PCR; TCRdb stores just in-frame clones and leaves some out. This table has 80,000 or so clones, 90% to 96% appearing once. Sequencing input: T cells isolated from PBMCs. These receptors all come from a human donor in good health. Both conserved end residues are part of each CDR3. A D gene is named only where the DNA matches it firmly. A clone size is listed for some rows: how often the clone was seen (once, few, many), or a class if it is expanded.

j_call | clone_size | d_call | v_call | cdr3_nt | cdr3_aa
TRBJ1-1 | . | . | TRBV6-6 | TGTGCCAGCAGTCTCGGGATGAACACTGAAGCTTTCTTT | CASSLGMNTEAFF
TRBJ2-3 | . | . | TRBV4-1 | TGCGCCAGCAGCCAAGACCGCGCGGCCTTCACAGATACGCAGTATTTT | CASSQDRAAFTDTQYF
TRBJ1-3 | . | . | TRBV7-2 | TGTGCCAGCAGCACGGACACCAACTCTGGAAACACCATATATTTT | CASSTDTNSGNTIYF
TRBJ2-1 | . | TRBD2 | TRBV7-2 | TGTGCCAGCAGCCTCAGCGGGGGCCCTTACAATGAGCAGTTCTTC | CASSLSGGPYNEQFF
TRBJ2-7 | . | . | TRBV30 | TGTGCCTGGAAGGAGGGCAGTTCCAACGAGCAGTACTTC | CAWKEGSSNEQYF
TRBJ2-7 | . | . | TRBV6-5 | TGTGCCAGCAGTTCCCCGAGCTCGCGCCAGTACTTC | CASSSPSSRQYF
TRBJ2-1 | . | . | TRBV11-3 | TGTGCCAGCAGCTTAGGGGGGCCCTCGGGTGAGCAGTTCTTC | CASSLGGPSGEQFF
TRBJ1-2 | . | . | TRBV18 | TGTGCCAGCTCACCGGGGGCCGCCACTAACTATGGCTACACCTTC | CASSPGAATNYGYTF
TRBJ1-1 | . | . | TRBV5-6 | TGTGCCAGCAGCTTAAGAACCGCGGGGACTGAAGCTTTCTTT | CASSLRTAGTEAFF
TRBJ1-5 | . | . | TRBV19 | TGTGCCAGTAGTATAGTTGGCAGAAGCAATCAGCCCCAGCATTTT | CASSIVGRSNQPQHF
TRBJ2-5 | . | TRBD1 | TRBV6-5 | TGTGCCAGCAGTTACTCACCCGGGACAGAAGAGACCCAGTACTTC | CASSYSPGTEETQYF
TRBJ1-1 | . | . | TRBV6-5 | TGTGCCAGCAGTTACCGACCAGGGATTGACACTGAAGCTTTCTTT | CASSYRPGIDTEAFF
TRBJ2-3 | . | TRBD2 | TRBV18 | TGTGCCAGCTCACAAGCGGGAGGATCAGATACGCAGTATTTT | CASSQAGGSDTQYF
TRBJ2-3 | . | TRBD1 | TRBV5-6 | TGTGCCAGCAGCTCCGATGGGGGACAGGGTACAGATACGCAGTATTTT | CASSSDGGQGTDTQYF
TRBJ1-2 | once | . | TRBV6-4 | TGTGCCAGCTCACTTTACAGGGATGGCTACACCTTC | CASSLYRDGYTF
TRBJ2-1 | . | TRBD2 | TRBV6-5 | TGTGCCAGCAGGGAGCGGGGGGGAGATTGGGATGAGCAGTTCTTC | CASRERGGDWDEQFF
TRBJ2-7 | . | . | TRBV2 | TGTGCCAGCAGTGAATTGTCACTGTACGAGCAGTACTTC | CASSELSLYEQYF
TRBJ2-1 | . | TRBD2 | TRBV19 | TGTGCCAGTACCCTGACTAGCAAGGCCTACAATGAGCAGTTCTTC | CASTLTSKAYNEQFF